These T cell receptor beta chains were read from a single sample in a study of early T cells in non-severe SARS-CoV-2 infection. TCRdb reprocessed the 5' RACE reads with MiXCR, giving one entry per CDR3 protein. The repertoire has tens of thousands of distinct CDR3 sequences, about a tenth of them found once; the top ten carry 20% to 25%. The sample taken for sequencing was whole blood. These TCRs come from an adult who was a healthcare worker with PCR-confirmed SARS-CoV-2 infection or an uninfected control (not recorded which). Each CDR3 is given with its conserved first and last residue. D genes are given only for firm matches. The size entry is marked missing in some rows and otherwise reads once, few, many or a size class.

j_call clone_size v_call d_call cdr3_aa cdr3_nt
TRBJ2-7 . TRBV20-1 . CSARKSYEQYF TGCAGTGCTAGAAAAAGCTACGAGCAGTACTTC
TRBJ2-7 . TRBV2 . CASHGTRDRHEQYF TGTGCCAGCCATGGAACCCGGGACCGCCACGAGCAGTACTTC
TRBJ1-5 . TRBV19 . CASSMGAREPQHF TGTGCCAGTAGTATGGGGGCTAGGGAGCCCCAGCATTTT
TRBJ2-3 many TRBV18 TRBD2 CASSPGLAGANTDTQYF TGTGCCAGCTCGCCGGGACTAGCGGGGGCTAACACAGATACGCAGTATTTT
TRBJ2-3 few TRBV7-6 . CASSRTKGDTQYF TGTGCCAGCAGCCGTACGAAGGGAGATACGCAGTATTTT
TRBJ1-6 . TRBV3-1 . CASSPGTVDSSYNSPLHF TGTGCCAGCAGCCCCGGGACCGTTGATAGCTCCTATAATTCACCCCTCCACTTT
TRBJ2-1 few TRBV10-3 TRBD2 CAISDGLAGRDEQFF TGTGCCATCAGTGACGGGCTAGCAGGGAGGGATGAGCAGTTCTTC
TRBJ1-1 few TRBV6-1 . CASKRGNTEAFF TGTGCCAGCAAAAGGGGGAACACTGAAGCTTTCTTT
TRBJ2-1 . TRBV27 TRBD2 CASRPLLAGDYNEQFF TGTGCCAGCAGACCTCTCCTAGCGGGGGACTACAATGAGCAGTTCTTC
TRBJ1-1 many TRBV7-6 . CASRQGAGRMNTEAFF TGTGCCAGCAGACAAGGTGCAGGGCGGATGAACACTGAAGCTTTCTTT
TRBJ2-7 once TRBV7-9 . CASSSTGGGAYEQYF TGTGCCAGCAGCTCTACCGGCGGCGGAGCCTACGAGCAGTACTTC
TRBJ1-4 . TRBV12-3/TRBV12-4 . CASSLGQAGGRKLFF TGTGCCAGCAGTTTAGGTCAAGCCGGGGGGCGAAAACTGTTTTTT
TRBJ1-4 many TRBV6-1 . CASKRDGTNEKLFF TGTGCCAGCAAACGGGACGGTACTAATGAAAAACTGTTTTTT
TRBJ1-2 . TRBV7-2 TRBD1 CASSSYRGLNGYTF TGTGCCAGCAGCTCCTACAGGGGATTGAATGGCTACACCTTC
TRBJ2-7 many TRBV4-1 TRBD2 CASSRGLAVSSYEQYF TGCGCCAGCAGCCGAGGACTAGCGGTAAGCTCCTACGAGCAGTACTTC
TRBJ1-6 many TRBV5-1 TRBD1 CASSRTGGDSPLHF TGCGCCAGCAGCAGGACAGGGGGGGATTCACCCCTCCACTTT
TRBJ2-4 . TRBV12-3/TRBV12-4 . CASSLQGLAKNIQYF TGTGCCAGCAGTTTGCAGGGGTTAGCCAAAAACATTCAGTACTTC
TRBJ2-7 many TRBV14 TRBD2 CASSQGLSGFGEQYF TGTGCCAGCAGCCAGGGACTATCTGGCTTTGGCGAGCAGTACTTC
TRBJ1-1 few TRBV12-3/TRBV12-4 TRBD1 CASRTLTGTDTFF TGTGCCAGCAGAACCTTAACCGGGACAGACACTTTCTTT
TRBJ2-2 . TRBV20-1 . CSASRNTGELFF TGCAGTGCTAGTCGGAACACCGGGGAGCTGTTTTTT
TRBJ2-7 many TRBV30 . CAWSRPPLGEQYF TGTGCCTGGAGTAGACCACCGCTGGGGGAGCAGTACTTC
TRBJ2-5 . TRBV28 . CASSQHGAETQYF TGTGCCAGCAGTCAGCACGGGGCCGAGACCCAGTACTTC
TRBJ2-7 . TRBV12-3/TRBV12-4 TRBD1 CASSQGDRLGEQYF TGTGCCAGCAGCCAAGGGGACAGACTTGGGGAGCAGTACTTC
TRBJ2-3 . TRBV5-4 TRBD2 CASSLAKRGGTDTQYF TGTGCCAGCAGCTTGGCCAAGCGGGGGGGCACAGATACGCAGTATTTT
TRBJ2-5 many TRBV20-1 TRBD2 CSAPTSGGPLNQETQYF TGCAGTGCCCCGACTAGCGGGGGGCCGTTAAACCAAGAGACCCAGTACTTC
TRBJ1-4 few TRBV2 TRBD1 CASNGDRGNEKLFF TGTGCCAGCAACGGAGACAGGGGTAATGAAAAACTGTTTTTT